This TCR beta chain derives from a study of breast tumors, draining lymph nodes, adjacent tissues. Regarding the study as a whole: Data fit most tumor T cells coming from lymph node, expanding in tumor. Compared with lymph nodes, tumors were less diverse; compared with nontumor tissue, more. That most tumor T cells come from lymph nodes remained unproven.

Breast cancer patients provided tissue from their axillary draining lymph nodes. For this clonotype: Its antigen remains unknown.

MiXCR, applied by TCRdb to the multiplex PCR reads, yields one record per CDR3 protein. The sample has more than 250,000 distinct CDR3 sequences, 30% seen once. The CDR3 length is 14 residues. Germline lookup yields CDR1 SGHTA and CDR2 FQGNSA. Trimming pared 1 base from V and 9 bases from J, leaving 15 bases between. The sequence was collected from a female donor with breast cancer. Some clones in this sample may be carry-over from other donors' samples. Material for sequencing was axillary lymph node tissue. V and J are TRBV7-2 and TRBJ2-5, with D perhaps matching TRBD2 (5 bases). CDR3 sequence: CASSLVGGFQPQYF. The CDR3 region has the DNA TGTGCCAGCAGCTTAGTTGGCGGGTTCCAGCCCCAGTACTTC.